The clone carrying this T cell receptor (beta chain) was detected a few times. The source of the sample is a study of response to subunit inactivated influenza vaccine. TCRdb analysed the RT-PCR reads with MiXCR anew, one entry per CDR3 protein. The sample includes roughly 500,000 distinct CDR3 sequences, approximately 24% of them seen just once. V lost 3 bases, J lost 2 bases, and 5 bases stayed unmatched. The CDR3 consists of 15 residues. Germline CDR1 reads KGHDR; CDR2 reads SFDVKD. This same sample was also taken into another study, of T cells expressing NK-cell markers. That source adds: Template switching by 5'RACE with UMIs generated the TCR beta cDNA.

The clonotype originates from a man aged 50-59 years who received an inactivated influenza vaccine. The sample was CD4+ T cells sorted from PBMCs, taken approximately 12 days after vaccination. The chain links TRBV24-1 to TRBJ2-5; 7 bases are shared with TRBD1. CDR3 DNA: TGTGCCACCAGTGATACAAGACAGGGACAAGAGACCCAGTACTTC. It specifies CATSDTRQGQETQYF.